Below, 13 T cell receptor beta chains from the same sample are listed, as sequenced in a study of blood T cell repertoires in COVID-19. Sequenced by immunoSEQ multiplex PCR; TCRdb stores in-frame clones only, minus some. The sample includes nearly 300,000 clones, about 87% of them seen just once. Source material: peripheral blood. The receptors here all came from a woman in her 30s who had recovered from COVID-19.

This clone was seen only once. CDR3 bases: TGTGCCAGCAGTTTTGGGCCTAACTATGGCTACACCTTC. This encodes CASSFGPNYGYTF. J is TRBJ1-2 and V is TRBV28; D not resolved. This CDR3 is 13 amino acids long. V was clipped by 3 bases and J by 0 bases, with 5 bases between them. Looked up from germline, CDR1 is MDHEN and CDR2 is SYDVKM.

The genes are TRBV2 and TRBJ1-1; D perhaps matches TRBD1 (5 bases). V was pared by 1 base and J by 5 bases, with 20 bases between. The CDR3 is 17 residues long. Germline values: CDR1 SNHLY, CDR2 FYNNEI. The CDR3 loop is CASSEGLGRRGYTEAFF. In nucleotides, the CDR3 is TGTGCCAGCAGTGAAGGGCTCGGACGTCGGGGGTATACTGAAGCTTTCTTT.

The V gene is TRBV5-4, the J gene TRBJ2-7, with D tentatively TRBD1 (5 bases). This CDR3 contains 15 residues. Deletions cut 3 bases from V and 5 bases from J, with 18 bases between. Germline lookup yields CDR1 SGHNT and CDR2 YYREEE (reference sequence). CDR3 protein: CASSSNLQGLNEQYF. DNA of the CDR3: TGTGCCAGCAGCTCGAACCTGCAGGGTCTGAACGAGCAGTACTTC.

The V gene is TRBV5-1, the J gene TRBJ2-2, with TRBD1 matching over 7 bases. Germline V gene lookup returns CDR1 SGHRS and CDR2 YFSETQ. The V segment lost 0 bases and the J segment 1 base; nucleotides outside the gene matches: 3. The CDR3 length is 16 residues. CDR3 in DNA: TGCGCCAGCAGCTTGGGACAGGGCCAGAACACCGGGGAGCTGTTTTTT. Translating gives CASSLGQGQNTGELFF.

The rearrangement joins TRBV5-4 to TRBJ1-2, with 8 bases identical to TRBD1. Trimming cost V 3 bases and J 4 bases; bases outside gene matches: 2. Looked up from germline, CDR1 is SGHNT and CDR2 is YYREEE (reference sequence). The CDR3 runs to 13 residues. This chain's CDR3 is CASSYDRGYGYTF. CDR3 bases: TGTGCCAGCAGCTATGACAGGGGCTATGGCTACACCTTC.

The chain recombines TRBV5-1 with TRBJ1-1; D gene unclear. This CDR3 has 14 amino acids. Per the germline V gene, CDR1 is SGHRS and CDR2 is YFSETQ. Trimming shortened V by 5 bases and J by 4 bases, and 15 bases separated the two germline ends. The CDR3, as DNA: TGCGCCAGCAGGGAAGACAAGGATCGCACTGAAGCTTTCTTT. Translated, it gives CASREDKDRTEAFF.

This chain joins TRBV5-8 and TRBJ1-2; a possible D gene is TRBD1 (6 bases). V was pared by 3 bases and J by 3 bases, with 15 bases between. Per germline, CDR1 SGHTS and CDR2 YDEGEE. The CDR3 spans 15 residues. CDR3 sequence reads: CASSSPGQAYYGYTF. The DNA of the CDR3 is TGTGCCAGCAGCTCACCGGGACAAGCTTACTATGGCTACACCTTC. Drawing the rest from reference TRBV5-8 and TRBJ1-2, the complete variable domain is EAGVTQSPTHLIKTRGQQATLRCSPISGHTSVYWYQQALGLGLQFLLWYDEGEERNRGNFPPRFSGRQFPNYSSELNVNALELEDSALYLCASSSPGQAYYGYTFGSGTRLTVV.

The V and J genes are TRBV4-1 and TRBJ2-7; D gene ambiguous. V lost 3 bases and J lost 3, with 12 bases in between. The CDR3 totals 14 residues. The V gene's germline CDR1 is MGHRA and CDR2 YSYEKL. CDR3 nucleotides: TGCGCCAGCAGCCAGAAGACTGTCAGCTACGAGCAGTACTTC. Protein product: CASSQKTVSYEQYF.

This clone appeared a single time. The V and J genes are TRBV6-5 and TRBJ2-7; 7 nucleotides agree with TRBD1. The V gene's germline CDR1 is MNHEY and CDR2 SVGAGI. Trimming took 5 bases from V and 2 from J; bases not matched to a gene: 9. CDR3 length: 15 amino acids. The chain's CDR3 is CASSPPQGYPYEQYF. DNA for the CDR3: TGTGCCAGCAGTCCGCCACAGGGGTACCCCTACGAGCAGTACTTC.

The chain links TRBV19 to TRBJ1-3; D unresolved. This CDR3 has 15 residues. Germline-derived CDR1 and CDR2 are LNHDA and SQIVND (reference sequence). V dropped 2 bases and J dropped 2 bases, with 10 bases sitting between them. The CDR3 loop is CASSIPRAAGNTIYF. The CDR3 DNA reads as TGTGCCAGTAGTATACCGCGGGCGGCTGGAAACACCATATATTTT.

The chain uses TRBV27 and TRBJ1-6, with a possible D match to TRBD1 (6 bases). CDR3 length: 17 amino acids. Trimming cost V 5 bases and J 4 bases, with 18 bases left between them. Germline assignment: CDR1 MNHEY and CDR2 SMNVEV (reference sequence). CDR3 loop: CASSNAGQGTYNSPLHF. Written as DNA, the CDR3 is TGTGCCAGCAGTAACGCCGGGCAGGGGACGTATAATTCACCCCTCCACTTT.

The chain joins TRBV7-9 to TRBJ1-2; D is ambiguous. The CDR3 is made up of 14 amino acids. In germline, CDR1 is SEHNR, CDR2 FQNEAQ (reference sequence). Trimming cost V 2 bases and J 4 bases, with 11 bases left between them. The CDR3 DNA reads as TGTGCCAGCAGCTTAAATCCAGGCAGCTATGGCTACACCTTC. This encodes CASSLNPGSYGYTF.

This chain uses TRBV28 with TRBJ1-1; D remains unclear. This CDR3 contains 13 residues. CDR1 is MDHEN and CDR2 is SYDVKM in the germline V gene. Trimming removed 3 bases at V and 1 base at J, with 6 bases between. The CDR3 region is CASSFRGNTEAFF. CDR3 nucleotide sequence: TGTGCCAGCAGTTTTCGCGGGAACACTGAAGCTTTCTTT. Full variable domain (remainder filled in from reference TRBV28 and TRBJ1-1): DVKVTQSSRYLVKRTGEKVFLECVQDMDHENMFWYRQDPGLGLRLIYFSYDVKMKEKGDIPEGYSVSREKKERFSLILESASTNQTSMYLCASSFRGNTEAFFGQGTRLTVV.